The 28 T cell receptor beta chains in this list originate from one sample, sequenced in a study of beta chain features in type 1 diabetes. Expressed TCRB transcripts got sequenced, as all isolated RNA was reverse transcribed. The data were produced by immunoSEQ multiplex PCR, yet TCRdb's version contains in-frame clones alone and is incomplete. The data show about 240,000 clones, over 11% seen once. These receptors lack a known antigen. Regarding the study as a whole: Significant though moderate, a shortening of TCRB CDR3s appeared in all four CD4+ subsets of Type 1 diabetes patients.

Sequencing was performed on naive CD4+ T cells from blood. Every receptor here comes from a man aged 25 to 40 with type 1 diabetes.

The chain employs TRBV6-1 and TRBJ1-3, with 9 positions matching TRBD1. The V and J ends lost 0 bases and 3 bases, in that order; junction bases with no gene match: 6. Per germline, CDR1 MNHNS and CDR2 SASEGT. CDR3 length: 17 residues. The CDR3 region is CASSEAWTGAGGNTIYF. The CDR3 DNA reads TGTGCCAGCAGTGAAGCTTGGACAGGGGCGGGTGGAAACACCATATATTTT.

This chain connects TRBV4-1 to TRBJ1-4; no clear D gene. Per germline, CDR1 MGHRA and CDR2 YSYEKL. The CDR3 has 17 amino acids. Trimming removed 4 bases at V and 2 bases at J, with 17 bases between. This CDR3 is CASSPGRDLRTNEKLFF. CDR3 in DNA: TGCGCCAGCAGCCCGGGGAGGGATCTAAGGACTAATGAAAAACTGTTTTTT.

Turning to this clone: At the DNA level, this CDR3 is encoded by other sequences in the same sample as well. The chain uses TRBV19 and TRBJ2-7, with a tentative D call TRBD2 (6 bases). CDR1 is LNHDA, CDR2 SQIVND, per germline (reference sequence). CDR3 size: 15 residues. Trimming pared 6 bases from V and 1 base from J, leaving 16 bases between. The CDR3 loop is CASRRTSGSSYEQYF. CDR3 bases: TGTGCCAGTAGAAGAACCTCCGGGAGTTCCTACGAGCAGTACTTC.

This clone has a handful of counts. This sequence joins TRBV2 and TRBJ2-5; D is unresolved. This CDR3 region has 13 residues. Germline assignment: CDR1 SNHLY and CDR2 FYNNEI. Between the trimmed V and J ends, which lost 2 bases and 1 base, there was a span of 5 bases. The DNA for the CDR3 is TGTGCCAGCAGTGAACAGGTCCAAGAGACCCAGTACTTC. It specifies CASSEQVQETQYF.

The chain uses TRBV4-1 and TRBJ2-5; 9 bases agree with TRBD2. The CDR3 loop spans 17 amino acids. The V and J ends lost 1 base and 2 bases, in that order; junction bases with no gene match: 8. Germline lookup yields CDR1 MGHRA and CDR2 YSYEKL. The CDR3 protein is CASSQAAGAGGQETQYF. The CDR3 nucleotides read TGCGCCAGCAGCCAAGCCGCGGGAGCGGGAGGTCAAGAGACCCAGTACTTC.

V gene TRBV18 combines with J gene TRBJ2-5; D is uncertain. CDR3 length equals 13 residues. V lost 2 bases to trimming and J lost 3 bases, with 7 bases between them. Germline V gene lookup returns CDR1 KGHSH and CDR2 LQKENI. CDR3 bases: TGTGCCAGCTCACCAAATGCAGAAGAGACCCAGTACTTC. Its translation is CASSPNAEETQYF.

This clone was recorded a few times. The chain links TRBV4-2 to TRBJ1-2, with D tentatively TRBD1 (5 bases). The V gene's germline CDR1 is LGHNA and CDR2 YNFKEQ. The CDR3 contains 17 residues. With 0 bases removed from V and 3 bases from J, the gap between germline ends came to 17 bases. As DNA, the CDR3 is TGTGCCAGCAGCCAAGAGGTGGCGGACACCCCGGACTATGGCTACACCTTC. Protein: CASSQEVADTPDYGYTF.

A few counts support this clone. The chain has TRBV7-9 and TRBJ2-5; 8 bases line up with TRBD1. The germline V gene encodes CDR1 SEHNR and CDR2 FQNEAQ (reference sequence). This CDR3 comprises 15 residues. With 5 bases clipped from V and 4 bases from J, the junction kept 9 bases outside the gene matches. DNA for the CDR3: TGTGCCAGCAGCCCGGACTCGACAGGGGTAGAGACCCAGTACTTC. Translating gives CASSPDSTGVETQYF.

The V and J genes are TRBV2 and TRBJ2-7, with 10 bases matching TRBD1. The CDR3 has 14 residues. J lost 4 bases, V lost 4 bases, and 4 bases had no gene match. Germline lookup yields CDR1 SNHLY and CDR2 FYNNEI. The CDR3, as DNA: TGTGCCAGCAGTGTGCGGACAGGGGGTTACGAGCAGTACTTC. It encodes CASSVRTGGYEQYF.

A few counts support this clone. The chain uses TRBV19 and TRBJ2-7, with a tentative D call TRBD2 (5 bases). With 5 bases removed from V and 7 bases from J, the gap between germline ends came to 12 bases. The CDR3 covers 12 residues. From germline, CDR1 is LNHDA and CDR2 SQIVND (reference sequence). In nucleotides, the CDR3 is TGTGCCAGTAGTGAGGGCGGAAGTGAGCAGTACTTC. Protein sequence: CASSEGGSEQYF. The whole variable domain, filled in from reference TRBV19 and TRBJ2-7, reads DGGITQSPKYLFRKEGQNVTLSCEQNLNHDAMYWYRQDPGQGLRLIYYSQIVNDFQKGDIAEGYSVSREKKESFPLTVTSAQKNPTAFYLCASSEGGSEQYFGPGTRLTVT.

This clone was found a few times. The rearrangement uses TRBV29-1 and TRBJ1-2; possible D gene TRBD1, 5 bases. There are 10 residues in the CDR3. Germline CDR1 reads SQVTM; CDR2 reads ANQGSEA. V lost 3 bases and J lost 7, with 6 bases in between. The CDR3 loop reads CSVEQGGYTF. In DNA, the CDR3 is TGCAGCGTTGAGCAGGGTGGCTACACCTTC.

In this sample, this clone turned up a few times. The V and J genes are TRBV6-6 and TRBJ1-3; D not certain. CDR1 is MNHNY, CDR2 SVGAGI, per germline (reference sequence). V lost 5 bases, J lost 0 bases, and 8 bases lay in between. The CDR3 is made up of 14 amino acids. DNA for the CDR3: TGTGCCAGCAGTCAGAGCGCCTCTGGAAACACCATATATTTT. Translation gives CASSQSASGNTIYF.

This clone was counted a few times. Other nucleotide sequences in the sample specify the same CDR3. The chain uses TRBV5-1 and TRBJ2-5; 8 nucleotides align to TRBD1. The V gene end was trimmed by 4 bases and the J gene end by 1 base; junction bases not matched to a gene: 3. In germline, CDR1 is SGHRS, CDR2 YFSETQ. The CDR3 is 14 residues long. CDR3 amino acids: CASSPGQGQETQYF. Written as DNA, the CDR3 is TGCGCCAGCAGCCCCGGACAGGGCCAAGAGACCCAGTACTTC.

The chain carries TRBV5-4 and TRBJ2-1, with 14 positions matching TRBD2. J was trimmed by 6 bases and V by 4 bases; bases with no gene match: 9. The germline V gene has CDR1 SGHNT and CDR2 YYREEE (reference sequence). The CDR3 is 17 amino acids. In nucleotides, the CDR3 is TGTGCCAGCAGCCAGACTAGCGGGGGGGCCACCGGCAATGAGCAGTTCTTC. Residues: CASSQTSGGATGNEQFF.

This clone showed up just a few times. Other nucleotide sequences from this sample produce the same CDR3. The chain carries TRBV18 and TRBJ2-3; D is unclear. V lost 3 bases and J 2 bases, leaving 3 bases between the germline ends. This CDR3 region has 12 residues. Germline CDR1 is KGHSH and CDR2 is LQKENI. The CDR3 DNA sequence: TGTGCCAGCTCACCCTCCACAGATACGCAGTATTTT. Protein product: CASSPSTDTQYF.

The chain uses TRBV9 and TRBJ2-5, with 7 bases matching TRBD1. In germline, CDR1 is SGDLS, CDR2 YYNGEE. V shed 3 bases and J 3 bases; nucleotides not matched to a gene: 8. The CDR3 length is 15 residues. Here the CDR3 DNA reads TGTGCCAGCAGCGATCCTGGGACAGCCAAAGAGACCCAGTACTTC. It translates to CASSDPGTAKETQYF.

This clone was detected only a few times. This rearrangement joins TRBV4-1 to TRBJ2-7; a weak D match, TRBD2 (6 bases). The CDR3 is 14 residues long. V lost 5 bases, J lost 0 bases, and 11 bases lay in between. Germline V gene sequence: CDR1 MGHRA, CDR2 YSYEKL. The CDR3 DNA reads TGCGCCAGCAGCTTAGCGGTAAACTCCTACGAGCAGTACTTC. Translation gives CASSLAVNSYEQYF.

The V gene is TRBV2, the J gene TRBJ2-3, with 10 bases that match TRBD1. After removal of 6 bases from V and 6 bases from J, the junction contained 3 bases not matched to a gene. Germline CDR1 and CDR2: SNHLY and FYNNEI. The CDR3 is 13 amino acids. The CDR3: CASRGTGADTQYF. The CDR3 DNA reads as TGTGCCAGCAGAGGGACAGGGGCGGATACGCAGTATTTT. The full variable domain, with the rest looked up from reference TRBV2 and TRBJ2-3, is EPEVTQTPSHQVTQMGQEVILRCVPISNHLYFYWYRQILGQKVEFLVSFYNNEISEKSEIFDDQFSVERPDGSNFTLKIRSTKLEDSAMYFCASRGTGADTQYFGPGTRLTVL.

The V gene is TRBV30, the J gene TRBJ2-1, with D possibly being TRBD2 (6 bases). V was clipped by 4 bases and J by 1 base, with 17 bases between them. Per the germline V gene, CDR1 is GTSNPN and CDR2 is SVGIG (reference sequence). The CDR3 sequence is 16 residues long. The CDR3 nucleotides are TGTGCCTGGACAGCACGGCGGGGAGTGTCCTACAATGAGCAGTTCTTC. It encodes CAWTARRGVSYNEQFF.

This clone was seen only a few times. V is TRBV7-2 and J is TRBJ2-2; D possibly corresponds to TRBD2 (5 bases). Trimming pared 6 bases from V and 0 bases from J, leaving 11 bases between. Germline values: CDR1 SGHTA, CDR2 FQGNSA. The CDR3 sequence is 15 residues long. For the CDR3, the DNA is TGTGCCAGCAGACCAACTAGTACGAACACCGGGGAGCTGTTTTTT. This sequence encodes CASRPTSTNTGELFF.

The chain combines TRBV29-1 with TRBJ1-1; the D is unclear. Trimming removed 4 bases from V and 2 bases from J, with 14 bases in between. The CDR3 length is 14 residues. Germline values: CDR1 SQVTM, CDR2 ANQGSEA. The CDR3 coding sequence is TGCAGCGTTGTGGAGGGAAGCGGTAACACTGAAGCTTTCTTT. This sequence encodes CSVVEGSGNTEAFF.

The chain recombines TRBV19 with TRBJ1-4; D possibly corresponds to TRBD1 (6 bases). This CDR3 has 13 amino acids. Germline assignment: CDR1 LNHDA and CDR2 SQIVND (reference sequence). V lost 8 bases and J lost 8, with 15 bases in between. The DNA for the CDR3 is TGTGCCAGTCAAGGGGCAGGGGAAGAAAAACTGTTTTTT. Its translation: CASQGAGEEKLFF.

This clone has a handful of counts. The chain combines TRBV19 with TRBJ1-2; a weak D match, TRBD1 (5 bases). The germline V gene encodes CDR1 LNHDA and CDR2 SQIVND (reference sequence). CDR3 length: 11 amino acids. V was cut by 7 bases and J by 7 bases, with 10 bases left in between. CDR3 bases: TGTGCCAGTAATCGGGGGGTTGGCTACACCTTC. This codes for CASNRGVGYTF.

This clone occurred a few times. V and J are TRBV6-5 and TRBJ2-1; TRBD2 aligns across 10 bases. Germline V gives CDR1 MNHEY, CDR2 SVGAGI. V lost 6 bases to trimming and J lost 8 bases; unmatched junction nucleotides: 10. This CDR3 is built from 15 residues. The CDR3 nucleotides read TGTGCCAGCAGCCCCATGAGCGGGAGGGTATATGAGCAGTTCTTC. This gives the protein CASSPMSGRVYEQFF.

The chain recombines TRBV5-1 with TRBJ2-4; a possible D gene is TRBD1 (5 bases). The CDR3 spans 15 residues. CDR1 and CDR2 (germline): SGHRS, YFSETQ. Trimming removed 0 bases at V and 6 bases at J, with 13 bases between. The CDR3 coding sequence is TGCGCCAGCAGCTTGGGTTCGGCGCAGGGAAACATTCAGTACTTC. Its protein product is CASSLGSAQGNIQYF.

The genes are TRBV18 and TRBJ2-1, with a possible D match to TRBD1 (6 bases). Germline V gives CDR1 KGHSH, CDR2 LQKENI. This CDR3 is built from 15 residues. V was pared by 2 bases and J by 5 bases, with 13 bases between. The CDR3 bases are TGTGCCAGCTCACCAGGGGGCTTGGGTAACAATGAGCAGTTCTTC. Translation gives CASSPGGLGNNEQFF.

This clone was seen a handful of times. J is TRBJ2-1 and V is TRBV5-1, with 10 bases lining up with TRBD1. This CDR3 comprises 14 residues. The junction had 6 bases not matched to a gene; V was cut back by 4 bases and J by 8 bases. CDR1 is SGHRS, CDR2 YFSETQ, per germline. This CDR3 is CASSVLTGGDEQFF. The CDR3 DNA follows: TGCGCCAGCAGCGTATTGACAGGGGGCGATGAGCAGTTCTTC.

The chain links TRBV5-1 to TRBJ1-1; the D is unclear. V was shortened by 1 base and J by 11 bases, with 15 bases between the two germline ends. Germline CDR1 is SGHRS and CDR2 is YFSETQ. There are 13 residues in the CDR3. CDR3 sequence: CASSLNGNGRAFF. The CDR3 DNA sequence: TGCGCCAGCAGCTTGAACGGGAACGGCCGGGCTTTCTTT.